A selection of T cell receptor beta chains follows, all from one sample in a study of human T cells and chemical hapten exposure. TCRdb ran MiXCR on the RACE reads and lists one entry per CDR3 protein. The sample contains fewer than 300,000 distinct CDR3 sequences, about 8.1% of which appear only once. The sequencing here drew on whole blood, taken in connection with sensitization to the hapten diphenylcyclopropenone (DPC). These receptors all come from a woman in her forties with alopecia areata. Some clones in this sample may be carry-over from other donors' samples. Each CDR3 is given with its conserved first and last residue. A D gene is named only where the DNA matches it firmly. Rows may omit the clone size; those that give it use once, few, many or a size class.

d_call	clone_size	j_call	v_call	cdr3_nt	cdr3_aa
-	-	TRBJ2-2	TRBV10-3	TGTGCCATCAGTGTCCGAGGGACGGGGGAGCTGTTTTTT	CAISVRGTGELFF
TRBD1	few	TRBJ2-5	TRBV24-1	TGTGCCACCAGTGAGGGACAGAACCAAGAGACCCAGTACTTC	CATSEGQNQETQYF
-	-	TRBJ1-1	TRBV20-1	TGCAGTGCTATGGACGGAGGTCAACCTGAAGCTTTCTTT	CSAMDGGQPEAFF
-	few	TRBJ2-3	TRBV6-6	TGTGCCAGCAGTTCGGGGTGGACAGATACGCAGTATTTT	CASSSGWTDTQYF
-	few	TRBJ1-1	TRBV6-5	TGTGCCAGCAGGCCAGGGGCCACGGGCACTGAAGCTTTCTTT	CASRPGATGTEAFF
-	many	TRBJ2-3	TRBV7-2	TGTGCCAGCAGCTTAGTTAGCACAGATACGCAGTATTTT	CASSLVSTDTQYF
TRBD2	many	TRBJ2-1	TRBV5-1	TGCGCCAGCAGCTCAAGCGGGGACAATGAGCAGTTCTTC	CASSSSGDNEQFF
-	many	TRBJ2-3	TRBV14	TGTGCCAGCAGTTTCCAGCGGTCCAGGACGGATACGCAGTATTTT	CASSFQRSRTDTQYF
TRBD2	-	TRBJ2-7	TRBV4-3	TGCGCCAGCAGCCAAGATATCCAGCGGGAGGGCTACGAGCAGTACTTC	CASSQDIQREGYEQYF
-	few	TRBJ2-3	TRBV14	TGTGCCAGCAGCCAAGGTTTTGGCCGGGGAGGAGATACGCAGTATTTT	CASSQGFGRGGDTQYF
TRBD1	few	TRBJ2-1	TRBV3-1	TGTGCCAGCAGCCATCCTTACCGGGACAGGAACAATGAGCAGTTCTTC	CASSHPYRDRNNEQFF
-	few	TRBJ2-7	TRBV7-2	TGTGCCAGCAGCAGGGAGTACTCCTACGAGCAGTACTTC	CASSREYSYEQYF
-	many	TRBJ1-2	TRBV25-1	TGTGCCAGCAGTGAATTGAATGGCTACACCTTC	CASSELNGYTF
TRBD2	-	TRBJ2-1	TRBV24-1	TGTGCCACCAGTTCCGGGACTAGCGTTTCCTACAATGAGCAGTTCTTC	CATSSGTSVSYNEQFF